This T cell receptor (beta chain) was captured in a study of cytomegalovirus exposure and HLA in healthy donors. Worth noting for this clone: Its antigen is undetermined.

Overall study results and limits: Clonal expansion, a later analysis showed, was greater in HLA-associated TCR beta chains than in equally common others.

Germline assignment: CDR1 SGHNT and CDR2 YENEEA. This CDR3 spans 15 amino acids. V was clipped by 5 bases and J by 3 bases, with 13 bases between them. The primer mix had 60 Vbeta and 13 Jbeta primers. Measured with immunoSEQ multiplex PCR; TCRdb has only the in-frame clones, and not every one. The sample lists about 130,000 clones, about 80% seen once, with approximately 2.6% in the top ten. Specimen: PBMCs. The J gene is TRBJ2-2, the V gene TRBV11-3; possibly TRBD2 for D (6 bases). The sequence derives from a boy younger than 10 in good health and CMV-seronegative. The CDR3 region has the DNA TGTGCCAGCAGCGCCCTCGGGGAGGACACCGGGGAGCTGTTTTTT. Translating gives CASSALGEDTGELFF.